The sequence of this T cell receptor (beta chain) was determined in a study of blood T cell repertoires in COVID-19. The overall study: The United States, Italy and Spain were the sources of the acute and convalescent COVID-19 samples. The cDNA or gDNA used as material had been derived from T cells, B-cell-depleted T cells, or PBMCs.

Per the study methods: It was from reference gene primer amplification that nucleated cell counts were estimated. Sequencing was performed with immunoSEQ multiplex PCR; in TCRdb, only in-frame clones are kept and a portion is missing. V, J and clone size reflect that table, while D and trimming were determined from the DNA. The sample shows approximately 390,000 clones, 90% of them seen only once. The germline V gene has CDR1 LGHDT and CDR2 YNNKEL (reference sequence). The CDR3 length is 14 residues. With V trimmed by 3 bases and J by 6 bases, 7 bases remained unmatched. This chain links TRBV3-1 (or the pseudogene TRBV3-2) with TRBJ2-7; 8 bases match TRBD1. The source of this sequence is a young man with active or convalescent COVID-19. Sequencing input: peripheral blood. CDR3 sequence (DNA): TGTGCCAGCAGCCACAACTCAGGGGGCCCCGAGCAGTACTTC. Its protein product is CASSHNSGGPEQYF.